These 20 T cell receptor beta chains share one sample of origin, sequenced in a study of response to subunit inactivated influenza vaccine. TCRdb independently ran MiXCR on the RT-PCR reads; one entry per CDR3 protein. This repertoire shows approximately 200,000 distinct CDR3 sequences, 13% to 15% found once; its top ten account for about 28%. The specimen comprised CD8+ T cells sorted from PBMCs, sampled more than 4 days after vaccination. These TCRs come from a man aged 50 to 59 who received an inactivated influenza vaccine.

The rearrangement joins TRBV4-2 to TRBJ2-5, with D possibly being TRBD2 (5 bases). Trimming removed 0 bases from V and 4 bases from J, with 12 bases in between. The CDR3 has 15 amino acids. Germline V gene lookup returns CDR1 LGHNA and CDR2 YNFKEQ. The DNA for the CDR3 is TGTGCCAGCAGCCAAGATTTGGGAGCAACAGAGACCCAGTACTTC. It yields the protein CASSQDLGATETQYF.

The V call is TRBV21-1, the J call TRBJ2-7. TRBV21-1 is described as a pseudogene. This CDR3 has 16 amino acids. The CDR3 DNA is TGTGCCAGCAGCAAAGAGGGTCTGCGGGACTCCTACGAGCAGTACTTC. Translating gives CASSKEGLRDSYEQYF.

This clonotype was seen only a few times. This rearrangement joins TRBV7-6 to TRBJ2-3, with 8 bases identical to TRBD2. The CDR3 contains 16 residues. Germline-derived CDR1 and CDR2 are SGHVS and FNYEAQ. The V gene end was trimmed by 1 base and the J gene end by 2 bases; junction bases not matched to a gene: 5. The chain's CDR3 is CASSLGTSGFTDTQYF. The CDR3 DNA is TGTGCCAGCAGCTTAGGCACTAGCGGTTTCACAGATACGCAGTATTTT.

The chain recombines TRBV19 with TRBJ1-1; D is unclear. CDR1 and CDR2 (germline): LNHDA, SQIVND (reference sequence). The CDR3 is made up of 13 amino acids. The V end lost 1 base, the J end lost 2 bases, and 5 bases lay between the germline ends. This CDR3 is CASSIGGNTEAFF. The DNA of the CDR3 is TGTGCCAGTAGTATAGGCGGTAACACTGAAGCTTTCTTT.

This clonotype was seen a handful of times. This chain links TRBV5-1 with TRBJ2-7, with 8 positions matching TRBD1. CDR3 size: 13 residues. From germline, CDR1 is SGHRS and CDR2 YFSETQ. V dropped 4 bases and J dropped 6; count of bases not matched to a gene: 6. CDR3 in DNA: TGCGCCAGCAGCCGGACAGGGATCATCGAGCAGTACTTC. Translation: CASSRTGIIEQYF.

This clonotype occurred a few times. The V and J genes are TRBV24-1 and TRBJ2-5; 9 positions agree with TRBD1. The CDR3 runs 14 residues. V dropped 6 bases and J dropped 6; count of bases not matched to a gene: 7. The germline gives CDR1 KGHDR, CDR2 SFDVKD. Here the CDR3 DNA reads TGTGCCACCAGTCCGGGACAGGGTTTGAAGACCCAGTACTTC. The encoded protein is CATSPGQGLKTQYF.

In its sample, this clonotype was seen a few times. The chain employs TRBV19 and TRBJ1-5; the match to TRBD1 covers 8 bases. Germline CDR1 reads LNHDA; CDR2 reads SQIVND (reference sequence). This CDR3 has 14 amino acids. V trimming: 5 bases; J trimming: 3 bases; junction bases outside the gene matches: 3. The CDR3 is CASSVTGVNQPQHF. CDR3 DNA sequence: TGTGCCAGTAGTGTGACAGGGGTCAATCAGCCCCAGCATTTT.

The sample holds many counts of this clonotype. V gene TRBV15 combines with J gene TRBJ2-4; no definite D call. Trimming left V 0 bases short and J 13 bases short, with 19 bases between. The CDR3 has 15 residues. Germline V lookup: CDR1 LNHNV, CDR2 YYDKDF (reference sequence). The CDR3: CATSRDLGRGNLQYF. The DNA of the CDR3 is TGTGCCACCAGCAGAGATCTGGGCAGAGGCAATTTACAGTACTTC.

This clonotype has ten or more counts. This chain connects TRBV6-2 or TRBV6-3 to TRBJ2-1; no clear D gene. CDR3 length: 14 amino acids. V lost 5 bases and J lost 3, with 11 bases in between. CDR1 and CDR2 from the germline V gene are MNHEY and SVGEGT. This CDR3 is CASSTSPLYNEQFF. The CDR3 DNA is TGTGCCAGCAGTACTTCACCTCTCTACAATGAGCAGTTCTTC.

The rearrangement links TRBV4-3 to TRBJ1-5; D unclear. The length of the CDR3 is 17 residues. The germline V gene encodes CDR1 LGHNA and CDR2 YSLEER. Trimming stripped 0 bases from V and 0 bases from J, with 12 bases between. This CDR3 is CASSQDYLSYSNQPQHF. Here the CDR3 DNA reads TGCGCCAGCAGCCAAGACTACCTGAGTTATAGCAATCAGCCCCAGCATTTT.

There are a few counts of this clonotype. This CDR3 reads CASSLVFRGDDFQPQHF. DNA for the CDR3: TGTGCCAGCAGCTTAGTTTTCAGGGGAGATGATTTTCAGCCCCAGCATTTT. The chain links TRBV7-2 to TRBJ1-5, with TRBD1 as a possible D gene (6 bases). Germline V gene sequence: CDR1 SGHTA, CDR2 FQGNSA. This CDR3 spans 17 amino acids. Trimming shortened V by 1 base and J by 6 bases, and 19 bases separated the two germline ends.

This clonotype came up many times. The chain is built from TRBV3-1 and TRBJ2-3, with a weak D call TRBD2 (7 bases). Germline CDR1 is LGHDT and CDR2 is YNNKEL (reference sequence). This CDR3 has 16 amino acids. V was cut by 0 bases and J by 2 bases, with 12 bases left in between. The CDR3 DNA reads as TGTGCCAGCAGCCAAGACGCGGGGGCGGCCACAGATACGCAGTATTTT. Amino acids: CASSQDAGAATDTQYF.

This clonotype was seen a handful of times. The rearrangement joins TRBV28 to TRBJ1-2, with 10 bases identical to TRBD1. Germline V CDR1 and CDR2: MDHEN, SYDVKM. Trimming took 5 bases from V and 8 from J; bases not matched to a gene: 5. CDR3 size: 13 residues. The CDR3, as DNA: TGTGCCAGCAGTCCGACAGGGGGCTGGGGCTACACCTTC. Translation gives CASSPTGGWGYTF.

This chain uses TRBV2 with TRBJ2-3, with 9 bases aligning to TRBD2. J gave up 2 bases and V 4 bases, and 7 bases lay outside the gene matches. Germline V CDR1 and CDR2: SNHLY, FYNNEI. CDR3 size: 16 residues. CDR3 nucleotides: TGTGCCAGCAGTGGGTTAGCGGGGGCCCTCACAGATACGCAGTATTTT. Translating it yields CASSGLAGALTDTQYF.

In its sample, this clonotype was seen many times. Here the CDR3 reads CAISESAGLAGVTGELFF. The CDR3 DNA sequence: TGTGCCATCAGTGAGTCGGCGGGACTAGCGGGAGTTACCGGGGAGCTGTTTTTT. V is TRBV10-3 and J is TRBJ2-2; 14 nucleotides line up with TRBD2. The germline gives CDR1 ENHRY, CDR2 SYGVKD. CDR3 length equals 18 residues. Germline trimming cut 0 bases from V and 5 bases from J; bases unmatched to any gene: 5.

This clonotype has more than one count but fewer than ten. The chain has TRBV10-3 and TRBJ2-7, with D possibly matching TRBD2 (7 bases). The germline V gene encodes CDR1 ENHRY and CDR2 SYGVKD. This CDR3 comprises 14 residues. V shed 6 bases and J shed 1 base, with 13 bases lying between them. The CDR3: CAISQGRGSYEQYF. The CDR3, as DNA: TGTGCCATCAGCCAGGGGCGGGGGTCCTACGAGCAGTACTTC.

Only a few counts were recorded for this clonotype. The chain joins TRBV20-1 to TRBJ2-7; D uncertain. This CDR3 comprises 13 residues. The germline CDR1 and CDR2 sequences are DFQATT and SNEGSKA (reference sequence). V lost 1 base, J lost 4 bases, and 11 bases lay in between. DNA for the CDR3: TGCAGTGCTAGAGGTCCCTCCTTTTACGAGCAGTACTTC. This gives the protein CSARGPSFYEQYF.

This chain joins TRBV20-1 and TRBJ2-1, with TRBD2 as a possible D gene (5 bases). This CDR3 region has 13 residues. CDR1 is DFQATT, CDR2 SNEGSKA, per germline (reference sequence). V lost 3 bases and J lost 6, with 12 bases in between. The CDR3 sequence: CSASSLALNEQFF. CDR3 DNA sequence: TGCAGTGCTAGTAGCCTAGCCCTCAATGAGCAGTTCTTC.

This chain connects TRBV28 to TRBJ2-1, with no clear D. The CDR3 has 15 residues. Trimming took off 0 bases at V and 5 bases at J, with 11 bases between the two ends. Germline values: CDR1 MDHEN, CDR2 SYDVKM. The CDR3 loop is CASSLWLVGDNEQFF. CDR3 bases: TGTGCCAGCAGTTTATGGCTAGTAGGTGACAATGAGCAGTTCTTC.

V is TRBV28 and J is TRBJ2-5, with 7 bases matching TRBD1. Germline V gene sequence: CDR1 MDHEN, CDR2 SYDVKM. Trimming cost V 7 bases and J 1 base; bases outside gene matches: 9. CDR3 size: 15 residues. The CDR3 is CASTARTGGQETQYF. Here the CDR3 DNA reads TGTGCCAGCACCGCCCGGACAGGCGGCCAAGAGACCCAGTACTTC.